Each of the 25 T cell receptor beta chains below was sequenced from the same sample in a study of breast tumors, draining lymph nodes, adjacent tissues. Each CDR3 protein gets one entry after TCRdb re-called the multiplex PCR reads with MiXCR. The data contain approximately 280,000 distinct CDR3 sequences, 30% of them singletons. Breast cancer patients provided tissue from their axillary draining lymph nodes. Material: axillary lymph node tissue. Receptors originate from a female donor with breast cancer. Some clones in this sample may be carry-over from other donors' samples.

This clonotype occurred many times. V is TRBV5-1 and J is TRBJ1-6, with D hard to call. V lost 0 bases, J lost 8 bases, and 9 bases lay in between. The CDR3 has 14 amino acids. Looked up from germline, CDR1 is SGHRS and CDR2 is YFSETQ. CDR3 bases: TGCGCCAGCAGCTTGGCGGGTGTAGATTCACCCCTCCACTTT. Translation gives CASSLAGVDSPLHF.

Details on this clonotype: A much larger clone is a single base away; this may be a read error. V and J are TRBV9 and TRBJ2-7, with 7 bases matching TRBD2. CDR1 and CDR2 from the germline V gene are SGDLS and YYNGEE. V dropped 0 bases and J dropped 4; count of bases not matched to a gene: 7. CDR3 length: 15 amino acids. The CDR3 region has the DNA TGTGCCAGCAGCGTAGGAGGCGGGGGTCGTTACGAGCAGTACTTC. It specifies CASSVGGGGRYEQYF.

This clonotype was found many times. V and J are TRBV24-1 and TRBJ2-3; 8 positions match TRBD2. The V segment lost 4 bases and the J segment 4 bases; nucleotides outside the gene matches: 9. Germline values: CDR1 KGHDR, CDR2 SFDVKD. The CDR3 is 16 residues long. CDR3 sequence: CATSDRLAGSADTQYF. The CDR3, as DNA: TGTGCCACCAGTGACCGCTTAGCGGGATCGGCAGATACGCAGTATTTT.

There are many counts of this clonotype. The chain combines TRBV6-5 with TRBJ1-4; D is perhaps TRBD1 (6 bases). The CDR3 is 14 amino acids. Germline-derived CDR1 and CDR2 are MNHEY and SVGAGI. Between the trimmed V and J ends, which lost 6 bases and 10 bases, there was a span of 18 bases. CDR3 in DNA: TGTGCCAGCAGGTCGGACAGAGCGACAGGAAAACTGTTTTTT. It yields the protein CASRSDRATGKLFF.

This clonotype was seen repeatedly, ten times or more. The chain recombines TRBV7-9 with TRBJ1-6; 9 bases are shared with TRBD1. V shed 3 bases and J 9 bases; nucleotides not matched to a gene: 6. CDR1 and CDR2 from the germline V gene are SEHNR and FQNEAQ (reference sequence). This CDR3 spans 15 amino acids. DNA for the CDR3: TGTGCCAGCAGCTTGGGGGGACAGGGTGGTTCACCCCTCCACTTT. Its translation: CASSLGGQGGSPLHF.

This clonotype was seen at least ten times. The chain uses TRBV29-1 and TRBJ2-1, with D perhaps TRBD2 (5 bases). V lost 2 bases and J lost 9, with 11 bases in between. This CDR3 region has 12 residues. Germline V gives CDR1 SQVTM, CDR2 ANQGSEA. The CDR3 bases are TGCAGCGTTGAAAAGGACTCAGCTGAGCAGTTCTTC. This codes for CSVEKDSAEQFF.

This clonotype was observed a single time. The chain's CDR3 is CASSLRLADFF. CDR3 coding DNA: TGTGCCAGCAGTCTCAGACTAGCGGATTTCTTC. V usage is TRBV12-3 or TRBV12-4 and J usage is TRBJ2-1, with TRBD2 matching over 9 bases. This CDR3 is built from 11 residues. The V segment lost 5 bases and the J segment 16 bases; nucleotides outside the gene matches: 6.

A single count supports this clonotype. V and J are TRBV25-1 and TRBJ2-5; 11 nucleotides agree with TRBD1. Trimming at V came to 11 bases and at J to 5 bases, leaving 7 bases not matched to a gene. CDR1 is MGHDK and CDR2 is SYGVNS in the germline V gene. The CDR3 sequence is 13 residues long. The CDR3 region has the DNA TGTGCCGGGACAGGGGGAAGCTGGGAGACCCAGTACTTC. Its translation is CAGTGGSWETQYF. Filled out from reference TRBV25-1 and TRBJ2-5, the complete variable domain reads EADIYQTPRYLVIGTGKKITLECSQTMGHDKMYWYQQDPGMELHLIHYSYGVNSTEKGDLSSESTVSRIRTEHFPLTLESARPSHTSQYLCAGTGGSWETQYFGPGTRLLVL.

This clonotype has at least ten counts. V and J are TRBV20-1 and TRBJ2-3; 8 nucleotides align to TRBD1. Per the germline V gene, CDR1 is DFQATT and CDR2 is SNEGSKA (reference sequence). CDR3 size: 13 residues. V shed 4 bases and J 4 bases; nucleotides not matched to a gene: 4. In nucleotides, the CDR3 is TGCAGTGCTATCGACAGGGGCGCAGATACGCAGTATTTT. This encodes CSAIDRGADTQYF.

This clonotype was recorded many times. This rearrangement joins TRBV11-2 to TRBJ2-3; D is possibly TRBD1 (5 bases). CDR1 and CDR2 (germline): SGHAT, FQNNGV. With 1 base removed from V and 3 bases from J, the gap between germline ends came to 11 bases. The CDR3 contains 15 residues. CDR3 sequence (DNA): TGTGCCAGCAGCTTAGCAGGGTCGTGGACAGATACGCAGTATTTT. As protein: CASSLAGSWTDTQYF.

This clonotype has a count of ten or more. The chain uses TRBV7-2 and TRBJ1-4; D unclear. CDR1 and CDR2 (germline): SGHTA, FQGNSA. This CDR3 spans 15 amino acids. V lost 6 bases and J 11 bases, leaving 22 bases between the germline ends. CDR3 bases: TGTGCCAGCAGTTCCCTTCGGGCAGTCGGTGGGAAACTGTTTTTT. It encodes CASSSLRAVGGKLFF.

The chain combines TRBV12-3 or TRBV12-4 with TRBJ1-6; a possible D gene is TRBD1 (6 bases). There are 17 residues in the CDR3. V lost 0 bases, J lost 7 bases, and 16 bases lay in between. Here the CDR3 DNA reads TGTGCCAGCAGTTTAGCCTCTCCCGGGACATGGAATTCACCCCTCCACTTT. Translation gives CASSLASPGTWNSPLHF.

The V and J genes are TRBV19 and TRBJ1-1, with a possible D match to TRBD1 (5 bases). CDR1 and CDR2 (germline): LNHDA, SQIVND (reference sequence). The V and J ends lost 9 bases and 4 bases respectively, with 18 bases between them. There are 14 residues in the CDR3. The CDR3 nucleotides are TGTGCCAGCTACCTTTCAGGGCTCGGCACTGAAGCTTTCTTT. It translates to CASYLSGLGTEAFF.

V gene TRBV27 combines with J gene TRBJ1-5; a possible D gene is TRBD1 (6 bases). Trimming took off 5 bases at V and 6 bases at J, with 14 bases between the two ends. CDR3 length: 14 residues. Germline V CDR1 and CDR2: MNHEY, SMNVEV (reference sequence). CDR3 protein: CASSQGGRIQPQHF. CDR3 nucleotide sequence: TGTGCCAGCAGTCAAGGGGGTAGAATTCAGCCCCAGCATTTT.

This clonotype has a count of ten or more. This chain uses TRBV12-3 or TRBV12-4 with TRBJ1-2; 7 positions match TRBD1. Trimming cost V 3 bases and J 5 bases; bases outside gene matches: 6. The CDR3 loop spans 14 amino acids. CDR3 region: CASSLDRRAYGYTF. The CDR3 bases are TGTGCCAGCAGTTTGGACAGGCGAGCGTATGGCTACACCTTC.

This clonotype came up many times. The gene calls are TRBV29-1 and TRBJ2-1; D could derive from TRBD1 or TRBD2 (7 bases each). The CDR3 consists of 14 residues. CDR1 is SQVTM, CDR2 ANQGSEA, per germline. Trimming pared 5 bases from V and 4 bases from J, leaving 15 bases between. The DNA of the CDR3 is TGCAGCGTTTCAGGGGGGGATTCGTACAATGAGCAGTTCTTC. It yields the protein CSVSGGDSYNEQFF.

The chain carries TRBV5-6 and TRBJ1-4; TRBD1 aligns across 7 bases. This CDR3 region has 16 residues. Germline loops: CDR1 SGHDT, CDR2 YYEEEE. V was pared by 3 bases and J by 8 bases, with 13 bases of the junction left unmatched. The CDR3 here is CASSSTSGRGQEKLFF. CDR3 coding DNA: TGTGCCAGCAGCTCTACTAGCGGGAGGGGGCAAGAAAAACTGTTTTTT.

In its sample, this clonotype was seen many times. The CDR3 sequence is CASSHAGGNEQFF. The CDR3 DNA reads as TGTGCCAGCAGCCACGCGGGGGGCAATGAGCAGTTCTTC. This chain joins TRBV7-9 and TRBJ2-1; TRBD2 aligns across 8 bases. Losses at the gene ends were 5 bases for V and 6 bases for J; bases not matched to a gene: 3. The CDR3 is made up of 13 amino acids. In germline, CDR1 is SEHNR, CDR2 FQNEAQ (reference sequence).

This chain connects TRBV2 to TRBJ1-1; maybe TRBD1 (6 bases). Germline values: CDR1 SNHLY, CDR2 FYNNEI. Deletions cut 3 bases from V and 5 bases from J, with 16 bases between. This CDR3 contains 15 residues. The CDR3 region has the DNA TGTGCCAGCAGTGATAGGGGGACGGGGAATACTGAAGCTTTCTTT. Its translation is CASSDRGTGNTEAFF.

This clonotype was detected a few times. The chain joins TRBV27 to TRBJ2-3; 7 positions match TRBD2. CDR3 length: 16 residues. Germline V lookup: CDR1 MNHEY, CDR2 SMNVEV (reference sequence). With V trimmed by 10 bases and J by 1 base, 14 bases remained unmatched. The CDR3 protein is CATMAGSGLRTDTQYF. CDR3 bases: TGTGCCACCATGGCAGGTAGCGGGCTCCGCACAGATACGCAGTATTTT.

V usage is TRBV12-3 or TRBV12-4 and J usage is TRBJ1-1, with D uncertain. CDR3 length: 14 residues. V was pared by 3 bases and J by 2 bases, with 10 bases between. CDR3 nucleotides: TGTGCCAGCAGTTTCATGCGCGGAAACACTGAAGCTTTCTTT. Amino acids: CASSFMRGNTEAFF.

This clonotype came up many times. This rearrangement joins TRBV19 to TRBJ2-1, with D tentatively TRBD2 (6 bases). Per germline, CDR1 LNHDA and CDR2 SQIVND (reference sequence). The CDR3 contains 13 residues. V lost 9 bases to trimming and J lost 9 bases, with 18 bases between them. The CDR3 spells CASAGTHWSEQFF. The DNA for the CDR3 is TGTGCCAGCGCCGGGACTCACTGGAGTGAGCAGTTCTTC.

This clonotype has at least ten counts. The V call is TRBV12-3 or TRBV12-4, the J call TRBJ2-3, with D perhaps matching TRBD1 (5 bases). Trimming left V 4 bases short and J 6 bases short, with 17 bases between. CDR3 size: 15 residues. The CDR3 region has the DNA TGTGCCAGCAGTTCTGACAGAGCCTTTGGGGATACGCAGTATTTT. Encoded protein: CASSSDRAFGDTQYF.

Worth noting for this clonotype: The CDR3 carries no conserved terminal phenylalanine or tryptophan, so it likely arises from a read error. It is unclear where the CDR3 begins or ends on the DNA, so no DNA is shown, and the CDR3 is as TCRdb lists it. The rearrangement joins TRBV9 to TRBJ1-5; the table's D gene call, TRBD1, was not cross checked with the DNA. With termini counted, the CDR3 has 8 amino acids. Germline values: CDR1 SGDLS, CDR2 YYNGEE. CDR3: CASSARTG.

There are many counts of this clonotype. The chain is built from TRBV20-1 and TRBJ1-6, with D perhaps matching TRBD1 (6 bases). The V and J ends lost 7 bases and 9 bases respectively, with 22 bases between them. Germline values: CDR1 DFQATT, CDR2 SNEGSKA (reference sequence). This CDR3 has 15 amino acids. Written as DNA, the CDR3 is TGCAGTGTAGAGAAGGGGGTCAGCCGTCTTTCACCCCTCCACTTT. Its translation: CSVEKGVSRLSPLHF.